These 10 T cell receptor beta chains originate from one sample sequenced in a study of blood T cell repertoires in COVID-19. This table comes from immunoSEQ multiplex PCR, and its TCRdb copy is limited to in-frame clones, with some not included. Altogether approximately 310,000 clones are present, 85% being singletons, with the ten largest covering 1.5% to 2%. Sequenced sample: PBMCs or T cells enriched from blood (not recorded which). Every receptor here comes from a woman aged 30 to 39 who had been exposed to COVID-19.

This clone was detected ten times or more. This chain links TRBV9 with TRBJ1-2; a weak D match, TRBD1 (5 bases). CDR3 length: 12 residues. The V end was cut by 4 bases, the J end by 8 bases, with 12 bases between. CDR1 is SGDLS and CDR2 is YYNGEE in the germline V gene. CDR3 DNA sequence: TGTGCCAGCAGCCCTCTTCCAGGGGGCTACACCTTC. Translation gives CASSPLPGGYTF. Complete variable domain (other parts from reference TRBV9 and TRBJ1-2): DSGVTQTPKHLITATGQRVTLRCSPRSGDLSVYWYQQSLDQGLQFLIQYYNGEERAKGNILERFSAQQFPDLHSELNLSSLELGDSALYFCASSPLPGGYTFGSGTRLTVV.

The chain uses TRBV18 and TRBJ2-2; 10 positions match TRBD1. The CDR3 is made up of 19 amino acids. Unmatched junction bases numbered 14, after V lost 4 bases and J lost 3 bases. Germline V CDR1 and CDR2: KGHSH, LQKENI. CDR3 sequence reads: CASSHTRDRGRTDTGELFF. The CDR3 DNA reads as TGTGCCAGCTCACACACCCGGGACAGGGGCCGAACAGACACCGGGGAGCTGTTTTTT.

The chain carries TRBV5-1 and TRBJ2-5; 10 nucleotides align to TRBD2. The CDR3 length is 15 residues. Trimming removed 6 bases from V and 5 bases from J; junction bases left unmatched: 10. Germline CDR1 is SGHRS and CDR2 is YFSETQ. CDR3 sequence reads: CASTIAGGAVETQYF. CDR3 DNA: TGCGCCAGCACCATAGCGGGGGGCGCCGTGGAGACCCAGTACTTC.

The genes are TRBV2 and TRBJ1-2; TRBD1 agrees at 8 bases. Germline V gives CDR1 SNHLY, CDR2 FYNNEI. CDR3 length: 14 amino acids. J was trimmed by 4 bases and V by 5 bases; bases with no gene match: 6. CDR3 in amino acids: CASSPSQGAYGYTF. As DNA, the CDR3 is TGTGCCAGCAGTCCAAGCCAGGGGGCCTATGGCTACACCTTC.

The V and J genes are TRBV5-1 and TRBJ1-1, with D tentatively TRBD1 (6 bases). Trimming took 4 bases from V and 6 from J, leaving 16 bases between them. The CDR3 contains 14 residues. CDR1 SGHRS and CDR2 YFSETQ come from the germline V gene. CDR3 in DNA: TGCGCCAGCAGCCTTGACAGGATACAGTCTGAAGCTTTCTTT. Translating it yields CASSLDRIQSEAFF.

The chain couples TRBV21-1 to TRBJ2-2; no DNA check was done on the table's D call, TRBD2. TRBV21-1 corresponds to a pseudogene. This CDR3 comprises 11 residues. CDR3 DNA sequence: TGTGCCAGCATCGTCACCGGGGAGCTGTTTTTT. Translated, it gives CASIVTGELFF.

J is TRBJ1-2 and V is TRBV6-5, with 11 bases aligning to TRBD1. Germline CDR1 is MNHEY and CDR2 is SVGAGI. V shed 6 bases and J 3 bases; nucleotides not matched to a gene: 3. The CDR3 runs 14 residues. CDR3 coding DNA: TGTGCCAGCAGCCGGGACAGGGGGGACTATGGCTACACCTTC. Translating it yields CASSRDRGDYGYTF.

The chain employs TRBV30 and TRBJ1-5; D call uncertain. The CDR3 contains 14 residues. Germline CDR1 and CDR2: GTSNPN and SVGIG (reference sequence). V was trimmed by 1 base and J by 3 bases, leaving 10 bases between them. The CDR3 loop reads CAWSAGTSNQPQHF. DNA of the CDR3: TGTGCCTGGAGTGCTGGCACCTCCAATCAGCCCCAGCATTTT.

The chain is built from TRBV28 and TRBJ1-2; no reliable D call. This CDR3 contains 14 residues. Looked up from germline, CDR1 is MDHEN and CDR2 is SYDVKM. V lost 3 bases and J 4 bases, leaving 12 bases between the germline ends. In DNA form, the CDR3 reads TGTGCCAGCAGTTTGTCACGGGGAGTCTATGGCTACACCTTC. Translation: CASSLSRGVYGYTF.

V gene TRBV4-1 combines with J gene TRBJ2-2; 13 bases match TRBD2. Germline V lookup: CDR1 MGHRA, CDR2 YSYEKL. The CDR3 length is 19 residues. Trimming at V came to 3 bases and at J to 3 bases, leaving 10 bases not matched to a gene. The CDR3 region has the DNA TGCGCCAGCAGCCACAGGGGACTAGCGGGACACGTATACACCGGGGAGCTGTTTTTT. This encodes CASSHRGLAGHVYTGELFF.